This TCR beta chain was observed in a study of blood T cell repertoires in COVID-19. CDR1 SGHRS and CDR2 YFSETQ come from the germline V gene. With 0 bases removed from V and 5 bases from J, the gap between germline ends came to 14 bases. The CDR3 length is 15 residues. Original processing methods: Reference gene primer amplification gave nucleated cell count estimates. The data were produced by immunoSEQ multiplex PCR, yet TCRdb's version contains in-frame clones alone and is incomplete. From that table come the V and J calls and clone size; the DNA was used to work out D and trimming. The sample yields hundreds of thousands of clones, around four fifths seen once.

The sequenced material came from peripheral blood. The chain links TRBV5-1 to TRBJ1-2, with TRBD1 as a possible D gene (6 bases). This receptor was identified in a woman between 50 and 59 years old with active or convalescent COVID-19. The DNA for the CDR3 is TGCGCCAGCAGCTTGGACGCAGGGGCCCCGTATGGCTACACCTTC. Its translation is CASSLDAGAPYGYTF.